Sequencing of this T cell receptor (beta chain) was carried out in a study of blood T cell repertoires in COVID-19. At the level of the study: COVID-19 samples collected from the United States, Italy and Spain covered acute and convalescent phases. T cells, B-cell-depleted T cells, or PBMCs supplied cDNA or gDNA.

Methods used by the authors: Amplification of reference gene primers was used by the study to estimate nucleated cell counts. Assay used: immunoSEQ multiplex PCR; TCRdb lists only in-frame clones, some missing. The V and J calls and clone size are taken from that table; D and trimming were inferred from the DNA. Of roughly 380,000 clones detected, about nine tenths appear once; the ten largest clones hold approximately 1%. Membership in each cohort depended on participant-reported clinical history. Trimming cost V 2 bases and J 0 bases, with 10 bases left between them. This CDR3 region has 15 residues. Germline V gene sequence: CDR1 MNHNS, CDR2 SASEGT.

The sequence was obtained from a young woman who had been exposed to COVID-19. This sequence joins TRBV6-1 and TRBJ1-1; D may be TRBD1 (6 bases). What was sequenced was PBMCs or T cells enriched from blood (not recorded which). CDR3 nucleotide sequence: TGTGCCAGCAGTGAACGGGGGGGCCTGAACACTGAAGCTTTCTTT. It translates to CASSERGGLNTEAFF.